Below are 25 T cell receptor beta chains sequenced from a single sample in a study of beta chain features in type 1 diabetes. The investigators reverse transcribed all of the isolated RNA, so they sequenced expressed TCRB transcripts. Profiled with immunoSEQ multiplex PCR; TCRdb holds only in-frame clones, not every one. The sample lists 850,000 to 900,000 clones; roughly 15% were seen once. The sample taken for sequencing was naive CD4+ T cells from blood. The receptors stem from a woman between 18 and 29 years old in good health.

The V and J genes are TRBV7-9 and TRBJ2-5, with 10 bases matching TRBD2. The junction had 8 bases not matched to a gene; V was cut back by 3 bases and J by 1 base. The CDR3 spans 17 residues. Germline V gene sequence: CDR1 SEHNR, CDR2 FQNEAQ (reference sequence). In DNA form, the CDR3 reads TGTGCCAGCAGCTTGTCGCTAGCGGGAGTGGGCCAAGAGACCCAGTACTTC. This encodes CASSLSLAGVGQETQYF.

The chain employs TRBV7-2 and TRBJ2-5; a weak D match, TRBD2 (6 bases). Trimming pared 5 bases from V and 5 bases from J, leaving 24 bases between. Germline values: CDR1 SGHTA, CDR2 FQGNSA. This CDR3 contains 17 residues. The CDR3 spells CASSPIGATFGSETQYF. The CDR3, as DNA: TGTGCCAGCAGCCCGATTGGGGCTACTTTCGGGAGTGAGACCCAGTACTTC. The full variable domain, completed using reference TRBV7-2 and TRBJ2-5, is GAGVSQSPSNKVTEKGKDVELRCDPISGHTALYWYRQSLGQGLEFLIYFQGNSAPDKSGLPSDRFSAERTGGSVSTLTIQRTQQEDSAVYLCASSPIGATFGSETQYFGPGTRLLVL.

In its sample, this clone was seen a few times. The chain joins TRBV10-3 to TRBJ1-2; D not resolved. The CDR3 is 14 residues long. Germline-derived CDR1 and CDR2 are ENHRY and SYGVKD. The germline V and J ends were trimmed by 0 bases and 6 bases, with 11 bases remaining between them. The CDR3 bases are TGTGCCATCAGTGAGTCGTCGGTGGGTAATGGCTACACCTTC. This gives the protein CAISESSVGNGYTF.

The V gene is TRBV5-1, the J gene TRBJ2-7, with D perhaps TRBD2 (5 bases). Germline V gives CDR1 SGHRS, CDR2 YFSETQ. V lost 4 bases, J lost 1 base, and 15 bases lay in between. The CDR3 runs to 15 residues. The chain's CDR3 is CASSPREGGSYEQYF. CDR3 DNA: TGCGCCAGCAGCCCTCGAGAAGGAGGTTCCTACGAGCAGTACTTC.

The chain has TRBV10-3 and TRBJ2-3; 13 bases align to TRBD2. Germline trimming cut 6 bases from V and 4 bases from J; bases unmatched to any gene: 7. Germline-derived CDR1 and CDR2 are ENHRY and SYGVKD. The CDR3 runs to 16 residues. The DNA for the CDR3 is TGTGCCATCAGGCATACTAGCGGGAGGGTTTCAGATACGCAGTATTTT. Its protein product is CAIRHTSGRVSDTQYF.

This clone was seen a handful of times. CDR3 DNA sequence: TGCGCCAGCAGCCACCTAGGGGGTAGAGACACAGATACGCAGTATTTT. Its protein product is CASSHLGGRDTDTQYF. The chain links TRBV4-3 to TRBJ2-3; a possible D gene is TRBD1 (6 bases). V dropped 3 bases and J dropped 2 bases, with 15 bases sitting between them. Germline V gene lookup returns CDR1 LGHNA and CDR2 YSLEER. This CDR3 has 16 residues.

The table lists this clone with many counts. The chain links TRBV14 to TRBJ1-2; D is ambiguous. Between the trimmed V and J ends, which lost 6 bases and 9 bases, there was a span of 17 bases. The CDR3 loop spans 13 amino acids. The germline gives CDR1 SGHDN, CDR2 FVKESK. In nucleotides, the CDR3 is TGTGCCAGCAGTCGAACCCGGCTAGCAAGCTACACCTTC. Encoded protein: CASSRTRLASYTF.

In this sample, this clone turned up a few times. The chain links TRBV10-3 to TRBJ1-2; D is possibly TRBD1 (5 bases). This CDR3 has 15 residues. CDR1 is ENHRY and CDR2 is SYGVKD in the germline V gene. Deletions cut 5 bases from V and 0 bases from J, with 13 bases between. In nucleotides, the CDR3 is TGTGCCATCAGTCCCGACAGAGGAGCTAACTATGGCTACACCTTC. As protein: CAISPDRGANYGYTF.

The V and J genes are TRBV4-2 and TRBJ1-2; TRBD1 matches 7 bases. In germline, CDR1 is LGHNA, CDR2 YNFKEQ. The CDR3 consists of 16 residues. V lost 2 bases to trimming and J lost 4 bases; unmatched junction nucleotides: 10. CDR3 sequence (DNA): TGTGCCAGCAGCCAACCAACCCGGGACAGCGGCTATGGCTACACCTTC. It encodes CASSQPTRDSGYGYTF.

The table lists this clone with a few counts. The gene calls are TRBV7-2 and TRBJ2-2; a possible D gene is TRBD2 (6 bases). This CDR3 region has 18 residues. Germline CDR1 reads SGHTA; CDR2 reads FQGNSA. Trimming left V 7 bases short and J 0 bases short, with 21 bases between. CDR3 protein: CASKISPTSGSNTGELFF. The CDR3 DNA is TGTGCCAGCAAAATCTCCCCCACAAGCGGGTCGAACACCGGGGAGCTGTTTTTT.

This chain links TRBV28 with TRBJ1-5; 7 bases line up with TRBD1. V gave up 8 bases and J gave up 6 bases; unmatched junction bases: 13. The CDR3 length is 15 residues. The germline V gene has CDR1 MDHEN and CDR2 SYDVKM. CDR3 nucleotide sequence: TGTGCCAGCGGGCGGGGACAGAGAACCGGTCAGCCCCAGCATTTT. Translation: CASGRGQRTGQPQHF.

The gene calls are TRBV21-1 and TRBJ1-1. TRBV21-1 counts as a pseudogene. CDR3 length: 15 amino acids. The CDR3 loop reads CASSKAQGGKTEAFF. Written as DNA, the CDR3 is TGTGCCAGCAGCAAAGCGCAAGGAGGGAAGACTGAAGCTTTCTTT.

The chain couples TRBV21-1 to TRBJ1-3. TRBV21-1 corresponds to a pseudogene. The CDR3 spans 17 residues. The CDR3 DNA reads TGTGCCAGCAGCAAAGATAGTTCCGAAGACTCTGGAAACACCATATATTTT. The encoded protein is CASSKDSSEDSGNTIYF.

Only a few counts were recorded for this clone. The V gene is TRBV25-1, the J gene TRBJ1-6, with unresolved D. Germline lookup yields CDR1 MGHDK and CDR2 SYGVNS. This CDR3 spans 14 amino acids. V shed 1 base and J shed 8 bases, with 9 bases lying between them. The CDR3 spells CASSESGFHSPLHF. DNA for the CDR3: TGTGCCAGCAGTGAATCGGGTTTTCATTCACCCCTCCACTTT. The variable domain in full, completed from reference TRBV25-1 and TRBJ1-6, reads EADIYQTPRYLVIGTGKKITLECSQTMGHDKMYWYQQDPGMELHLIHYSYGVNSTEKGDLSSESTVSRIRTEHFPLTLESARPSHTSQYLCASSESGFHSPLHFGNGTRLTVT.

In this sample, this clone turned up a few times. This same CDR3 is encoded by further DNA sequences in the sample. The chain combines TRBV6-6 with TRBJ1-5; 7 bases are a match to TRBD1. The V gene's germline CDR1 is MNHNY and CDR2 SVGAGI (reference sequence). The CDR3 loop spans 13 amino acids. V was clipped by 6 bases and J by 6 bases; unmatched bases: 5. The CDR3 spells CASRRQGGQPQHF. The CDR3 DNA reads TGTGCCAGCAGACGACAGGGCGGTCAGCCCCAGCATTTT.

The chain is built from TRBV9 and TRBJ2-3, with D unresolved. In germline, CDR1 is SGDLS, CDR2 YYNGEE. V lost 0 bases, J lost 0 bases, and 11 bases lay in between. The CDR3 runs to 16 residues. The DNA for the CDR3 is TGTGCCAGCAGCGTAGGGGGTGTCCCAAGCACAGATACGCAGTATTTT. Protein: CASSVGGVPSTDTQYF.

The chain uses TRBV5-4 and TRBJ2-7; no clear D gene. The CDR3 sequence is 11 residues long. From germline, CDR1 is SGHNT and CDR2 YYREEE (reference sequence). Trimming cost V 3 bases and J 4 bases, with 5 bases left between them. CDR3: CASSSRYEQYF. Written as DNA, the CDR3 is TGTGCCAGCAGCTCCCGATACGAGCAGTACTTC.

This clone was observed a handful of times. The V gene is TRBV23-1, the J gene TRBJ2-7; D remains ambiguous. TRBV23-1 falls under the ORF class, with uncertain function. The V gene lost 8 bases and the J gene lost 4 bases, with 12 bases spanning the gap. The CDR3 is made up of 12 amino acids. CDR3 coding DNA: TGCGCCAGCCCCTCTGCCCCTTACGAGCAGTACTTC. Protein sequence: CASPSAPYEQYF.

A few counts support this clone. The genes are TRBV4-3 and TRBJ2-7, with 7 nucleotides matching TRBD1. Trimming removed 5 bases from V and 10 bases from J; junction bases left unmatched: 11. Germline CDR1 is LGHNA and CDR2 is YSLEER. The CDR3 is 13 amino acids. The CDR3 DNA is TGCGCCAGCAGCTCCCGGACAGGCGCGGAACAGTACTTC. Encoded protein: CASSSRTGAEQYF.

This clone was counted a few times. This chain uses TRBV25-1 with TRBJ2-3; D is possibly TRBD1 (6 bases). The CDR3 has 15 residues. The germline V and J ends were trimmed by 3 bases and 6 bases, with 16 bases remaining between them. Germline V gives CDR1 MGHDK, CDR2 SYGVNS. The DNA for the CDR3 is TGTGCCAGCAGTGAGGACAGAATTCTCGTGGATACGCAGTATTTT. Encoded protein: CASSEDRILVDTQYF.

The gene calls are TRBV5-1 and TRBJ2-2, with 8 bases aligning to TRBD2. Looked up from germline, CDR1 is SGHRS and CDR2 is YFSETQ. This CDR3 has 17 amino acids. The V segment lost 2 bases and the J segment 1 base; nucleotides outside the gene matches: 7. For the CDR3, the DNA is TGCGCCAGCAGCTTTAGACTAGCGAGCCTGAACACCGGGGAGCTGTTTTTT. Its translation is CASSFRLASLNTGELFF.

V is TRBV7-9 and J is TRBJ2-7; D uncertain. Trimming removed 6 bases at V and 4 bases at J, with 10 bases between. Germline CDR1 reads SEHNR; CDR2 reads FQNEAQ (reference sequence). The CDR3 length is 12 residues. As DNA, the CDR3 is TGTGCCAGCAGATATAGAGATTACGAGCAGTACTTC. This gives the protein CASRYRDYEQYF.

This clone was seen only a few times. This chain joins TRBV11-2 and TRBJ1-1; a possible D gene is TRBD1 (5 bases). Germline assignment: CDR1 SGHAT and CDR2 FQNNGV. The CDR3 is made up of 14 amino acids. V lost 4 bases, J lost 1 base, and 10 bases lay in between. DNA for the CDR3: TGTGCCAGCAGCTCCCGGGGGAGGAACACTGAAGCTTTCTTT. Translation: CASSSRGRNTEAFF.

The rearrangement joins TRBV5-1 to TRBJ2-3; the D call may be TRBD1 or TRBD2 (6 bases each). This CDR3 comprises 16 residues. Looked up from germline, CDR1 is SGHRS and CDR2 is YFSETQ. Trimming shortened V by 4 bases and J by 1 base, and 16 bases separated the two germline ends. This chain's CDR3 is CASSGLQGGGTDTQYF. The DNA for the CDR3 is TGCGCCAGCAGCGGTCTACAGGGAGGAGGCACAGATACGCAGTATTTT.

The chain recombines TRBV2 with TRBJ2-1, with 7 bases identical to TRBD1. Unmatched junction bases numbered 1, after V lost 8 bases and J lost 6 bases. The CDR3 is 11 residues long. Germline CDR1 is SNHLY and CDR2 is FYNNEI. CDR3 in amino acids: CASDRVNEQFF. The CDR3 nucleotides read TGTGCCAGCGACAGGGTCAATGAGCAGTTCTTC.